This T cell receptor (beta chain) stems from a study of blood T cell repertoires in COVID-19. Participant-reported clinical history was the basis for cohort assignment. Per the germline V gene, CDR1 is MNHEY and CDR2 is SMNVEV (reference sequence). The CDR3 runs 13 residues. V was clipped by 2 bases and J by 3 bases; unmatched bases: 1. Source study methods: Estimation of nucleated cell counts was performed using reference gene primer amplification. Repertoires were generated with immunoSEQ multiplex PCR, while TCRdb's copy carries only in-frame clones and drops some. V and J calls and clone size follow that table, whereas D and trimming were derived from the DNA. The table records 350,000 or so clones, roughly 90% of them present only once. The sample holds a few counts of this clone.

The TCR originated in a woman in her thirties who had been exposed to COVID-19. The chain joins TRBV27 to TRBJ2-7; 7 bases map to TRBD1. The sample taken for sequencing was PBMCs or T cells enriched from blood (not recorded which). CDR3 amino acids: CASSLPGGYEQYF. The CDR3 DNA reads TGTGCCAGCAGTTTACCAGGGGGCTACGAGCAGTACTTC.